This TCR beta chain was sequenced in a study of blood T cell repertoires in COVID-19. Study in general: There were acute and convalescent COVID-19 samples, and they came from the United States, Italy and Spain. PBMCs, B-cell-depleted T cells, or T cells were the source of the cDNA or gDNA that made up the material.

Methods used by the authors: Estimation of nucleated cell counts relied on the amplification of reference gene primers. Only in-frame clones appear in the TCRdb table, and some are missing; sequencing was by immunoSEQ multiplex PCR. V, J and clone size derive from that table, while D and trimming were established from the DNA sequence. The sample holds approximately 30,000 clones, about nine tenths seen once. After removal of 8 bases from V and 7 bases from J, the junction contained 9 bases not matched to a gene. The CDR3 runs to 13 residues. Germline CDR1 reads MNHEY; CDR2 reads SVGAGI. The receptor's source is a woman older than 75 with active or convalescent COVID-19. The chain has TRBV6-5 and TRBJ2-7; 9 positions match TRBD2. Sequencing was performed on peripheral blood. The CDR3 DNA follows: TGTGCCAGCCGCCGCGGGGGGGGCAGGGAGCAGTACTTC. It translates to CASRRGGGREQYF.